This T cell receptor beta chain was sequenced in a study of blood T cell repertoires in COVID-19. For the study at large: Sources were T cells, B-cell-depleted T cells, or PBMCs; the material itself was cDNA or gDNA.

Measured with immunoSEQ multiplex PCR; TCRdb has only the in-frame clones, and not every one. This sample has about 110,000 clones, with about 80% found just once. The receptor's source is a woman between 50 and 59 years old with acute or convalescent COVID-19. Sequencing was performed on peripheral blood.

Here the CDR3 reads CASSPGGSNYGYTF. CDR3 nucleotide sequence: TGTGCCAGCAGCCCTGGTGGTAGTAACTATGGCTACACCTTC. The gene calls are TRBV7-3 and TRBJ1-2, with no clear D. Per the germline V gene, CDR1 is SGHTA and CDR2 is FQGTGA. The CDR3 runs 14 residues. With 5 bases removed from V and 1 base from J, the gap between germline ends came to 11 bases.